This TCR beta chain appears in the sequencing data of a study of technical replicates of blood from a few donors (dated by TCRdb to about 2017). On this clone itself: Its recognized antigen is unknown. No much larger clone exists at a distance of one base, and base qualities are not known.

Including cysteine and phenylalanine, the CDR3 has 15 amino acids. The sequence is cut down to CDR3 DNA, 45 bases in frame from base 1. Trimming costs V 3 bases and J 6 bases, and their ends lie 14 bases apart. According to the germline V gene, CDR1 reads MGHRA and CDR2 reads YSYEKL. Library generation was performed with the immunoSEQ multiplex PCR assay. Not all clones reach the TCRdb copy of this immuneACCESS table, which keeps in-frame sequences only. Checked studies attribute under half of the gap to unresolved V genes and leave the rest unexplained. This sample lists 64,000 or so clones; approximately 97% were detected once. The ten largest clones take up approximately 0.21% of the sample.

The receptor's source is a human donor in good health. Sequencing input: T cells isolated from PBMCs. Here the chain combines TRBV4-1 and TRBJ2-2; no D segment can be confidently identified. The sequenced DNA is TGCGCCAGCAGCCATGTTTTAAGAGGTGCCGGGGAGCTGTTTTTT. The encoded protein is CASSHVLRGAGELFF.